The entry below gives a single T cell receptor (beta chain) sequence along with its context. Authors' data handling: Estimation of nucleated cell counts was performed using reference gene primer amplification. Sequenced by immunoSEQ multiplex PCR; TCRdb stores in-frame clones only, minus some. The V and J calls and clone size come from that table; D and trimming were worked out from the DNA. The table includes around 190,000 clones, 85% detected once. Germline lookup yields CDR1 MNHEY and CDR2 SVGAGI. The CDR3 is made up of 15 amino acids. V lost 7 bases to trimming and J lost 4 bases, with 19 bases between them. The data derive from a study of blood T cell repertoires in COVID-19.

The sample comprised peripheral blood. The clonotype was recovered from a woman aged 80 or over with acute or convalescent COVID-19. This chain links TRBV6-5 with TRBJ1-1; D is uncertain. The CDR3, as DNA: TGTGCCAGCAAGGAGGAGGTGAGGTTTAGCACTGAAGCTTTCTTT. Translating gives CASKEEVRFSTEAFF.